A single sample is the source of the 8 T cell receptor beta chains below, sequenced in a study of blood T cell repertoires in COVID-19. Using immunoSEQ multiplex PCR, the repertoire was profiled, and TCRdb retains in-frame clones only, with some absent. The sample comprises 140,000 or so clones, 75% to 90% of which are singletons, and around 11% rests with the top ten. Material for sequencing was PBMCs or T cells enriched from blood (not recorded which). These receptors were obtained from a man aged 60-69 years who had recovered from COVID-19.

This clone was detected once. The DNA for the CDR3 is TGTGCCAGCAGTTCAAGCTTCTATGGCTACACCTTC. Protein: CASSSSFYGYTF. The chain couples TRBV28 to TRBJ1-2; no clear D gene. Germline V lookup: CDR1 MDHEN, CDR2 SYDVKM. The CDR3 is 12 amino acids. Trimming left V 4 bases short and J 4 bases short, with 7 bases between.

V gene TRBV4-1 combines with J gene TRBJ1-1; a possible D gene is TRBD1 (5 bases). The CDR3 extends over 15 amino acids. Germline CDR1 is MGHRA and CDR2 is YSYEKL. V lost 4 bases, J lost 1 base, and 13 bases lay in between. CDR3 DNA sequence: TGCGCCAGCAGCCCACCAAATGACAGGAACACTGAAGCTTTCTTT. Its translation: CASSPPNDRNTEAFF.

The genes are TRBV18 and TRBJ1-5; D perhaps matches TRBD1 (6 bases). CDR3 length: 14 amino acids. Germline lookup yields CDR1 KGHSH and CDR2 LQKENI. With 5 bases removed from V and 0 bases from J, the gap between germline ends came to 8 bases. This CDR3 is CASSGGLSNQPQHF. CDR3 coding DNA: TGTGCCAGCTCAGGGGGCCTTAGCAATCAGCCCCAGCATTTT.

The table lists this clone with a count of one. J is TRBJ1-2 and V is TRBV7-9, with 9 bases that match TRBD1. V trimming: 0 bases; J trimming: 7 bases; junction bases outside the gene matches: 9. This CDR3 has 16 residues. Per the germline V gene, CDR1 is SEHNR and CDR2 is FQNEAQ (reference sequence). DNA of the CDR3: TGTGCCAGCAGCTTAGCGAGACAGGGGGAGGACTTTGGCTACACCTTC. As protein: CASSLARQGEDFGYTF.

Here the CDR3 reads CAWSVGTGAAGELFF. CDR3 in DNA: TGTGCCTGGAGTGTTGGGACAGGGGCAGCCGGGGAGCTGTTTTTT. The gene calls are TRBV30 and TRBJ2-2, with 10 bases aligning to TRBD1. CDR1 GTSNPN and CDR2 SVGIG come from the germline V gene (reference sequence). CDR3 length equals 15 residues. Trimming removed 0 bases from V and 6 bases from J; junction bases left unmatched: 4.

This clone has just a few counts. The chain is built from TRBV9 and TRBJ2-7, with TRBD2 as a possible D gene (6 bases). The CDR3 contains 14 residues. The germline V gene has CDR1 SGDLS and CDR2 YYNGEE. Between the trimmed V and J ends, which lost 4 bases and 5 bases, there was a span of 16 bases. This chain's CDR3 is CASSPRAGPNEQYF. CDR3 bases: TGTGCCAGCAGCCCACGAGCGGGTCCAAACGAGCAGTACTTC.

The chain recombines TRBV5-1 with TRBJ1-2; the D gene is possibly TRBD1 (5 bases). CDR1 and CDR2 (germline): SGHRS, YFSETQ. The germline V and J ends were trimmed by 0 bases and 2 bases, with 11 bases remaining between them. The length of the CDR3 is 15 residues. Here the CDR3 reads CASSLGGATNYGYTF. As DNA, the CDR3 is TGCGCCAGCAGCTTGGGGGGCGCTACGAACTATGGCTACACCTTC.

The chain uses TRBV5-1 and TRBJ1-1; D might be TRBD1 (5 bases). The CDR3 runs to 13 residues. With 5 bases removed from V and 1 base from J, the gap between germline ends came to 9 bases. Germline V gene lookup returns CDR1 SGHRS and CDR2 YFSETQ. CDR3 bases: TGCGCCAGCAGAAGTGGACAGAACACTGAAGCTTTCTTT. Protein sequence: CASRSGQNTEAFF.